Listed below are T cell receptor beta chains from one sample, sequenced in a study of ipilimumab plus nivolumab after autologous stem cell transplantation. The repertoire was sequenced with immunoSEQ multiplex PCR; TCRdb's copy has only in-frame clones and lacks some. The top ten clones hold 2% to 2.5% of a sample with 84,000 or so clones, over 80% of them seen once. This specimen consisted of PBMCs, obtained in a trial of ipilimumab plus nivolumab as post-transplant consolidation. The receptors shown here come from a male donor with diffuse large B-cell lymphoma. Both conserved end residues are part of each CDR3. The D gene is left open where the match is weak. Clone size, where shown, is once, few, many, or a class for clones that have expanded.

D: -; J: TRBJ2-2; V: TRBV29-1; size: few; DNA: TGCAGCGTTTCGGGCGAGGCGGGAATCGGGGAGCTGTTTTTT; CDR3: CSVSGEAGIGELFF
D: -; J: TRBJ2-6; V: TRBV7-3; size: -; DNA: TGTGCCAGCAGTTCTAGTTCCCCTGGGGCCAACGTCCTGACTTTC; CDR3: CASSSSSPGANVLTF
D: TRBD1; J: TRBJ2-3; V: TRBV9; size: -; DNA: TGTGCCAGCAGCGTAGGTGGGACAGGGAGCCCAGATACGCAGTATTTT; CDR3: CASSVGGTGSPDTQYF
D: -; J: TRBJ2-5; V: TRBV14; size: -; DNA: TGTGCCAGCAGCCCGGACTTACGGGGGACCCAGTACTTC; CDR3: CASSPDLRGTQYF
D: TRBD1; J: TRBJ2-5; V: TRBV18; size: -; DNA: TGTGCCAGCTCACCTAACAGGGGGCGAGAGACCCAGTACTTC; CDR3: CASSPNRGRETQYF
D: TRBD1; J: TRBJ1-1; V: TRBV5-5; size: -; DNA: TGTGCCAGCAGCTTGGGGCTCGGGACAGGGATGAACACTGAAGCTTTCTTT; CDR3: CASSLGLGTGMNTEAFF
D: TRBD1; J: TRBJ1-2; V: TRBV2; size: -; DNA: TGTGCCAACTCAGGACAGGCCCATGGCTACACCTTC; CDR3: CANSGQAHGYTF
D: -; J: TRBJ1-3; V: TRBV11-3; size: -; DNA: TGTGCCAGCAGCTCAGGGGTCTCTGGAAACACCATATATTTT; CDR3: CASSSGVSGNTIYF
D: -; J: TRBJ2-3; V: TRBV30; size: -; DNA: TGTGCCTGGAGCAGGGTGGTAGATACGCAGTATTTT; CDR3: CAWSRVVDTQYF
D: -; J: TRBJ2-3; V: TRBV27; size: -; DNA: TGTGCCAGCAGTTTTAGACTCCAATCCGTTTTGTATTTT; CDR3: CASSFRLQSVLYF
D: -; J: TRBJ1-2; V: TRBV5-4; size: -; DNA: TGTGCCAGCAGCCAAAAAATGGGGTTGGGTGGCTACACCTTC; CDR3: CASSQKMGLGGYTF
D: TRBD1; J: TRBJ1-2; V: TRBV6-5; size: -; DNA: TGTGCCAGCAGATGGGACAGGGTGGCTGGCTACACCTTC; CDR3: CASRWDRVAGYTF
D: -; J: TRBJ1-3; V: TRBV10-3; size: -; DNA: TGTGCCATCAGTGACCGTACCTCTGGAAACACCATATATTTT; CDR3: CAISDRTSGNTIYF
D: TRBD1; J: TRBJ2-2; V: TRBV5-8; size: -; DNA: TGTGCCAGCAGCGTGGGACAGACTTTCACCGGGGAGCTGTTTTTT; CDR3: CASSVGQTFTGELFF
D: -; J: TRBJ2-7; V: TRBV18; size: -; DNA: TGTGCCAGCTCACCCACTAGCGGAGGGGGCACCCAAGACTACGAGCAGTACTTC; CDR3: CASSPTSGGGTQDYEQYF
D: TRBD2; J: TRBJ2-7; V: TRBV10-2; size: -; DNA: TGCGCCAGCAGAAGCGGGGGACCTTACGAGCAGTACTTC; CDR3: CASRSGGPYEQYF
D: TRBD2; J: TRBJ2-5; V: TRBV5-1; size: -; DNA: TGCGCCAGCAGCTTTACGGCTAGCGGGGCTGGGGGAGAGACCCAGTACTTC; CDR3: CASSFTASGAGGETQYF
D: -; J: TRBJ2-7; V: TRBV11-2; size: -; DNA: TGTGCCAGCAGCTTAGAGGGTCTGTCCTACGAGCAGTACTTC; CDR3: CASSLEGLSYEQYF
D: -; J: TRBJ1-5; V: TRBV27; size: few; DNA: TGTGCCAGCAGGGGTAGCAATCAGCCCCAGCATTTT; CDR3: CASRGSNQPQHF
D: TRBD1; J: TRBJ2-3; V: TRBV27; size: -; DNA: TGTGCCAGCAGTCCTGACAGGGGCACAGATACGCAGTATTTT; CDR3: CASSPDRGTDTQYF
D: -; J: TRBJ1-3; V: TRBV27; size: once; DNA: TGTGCCAGCAGTTTAATTCTTGGAAACACCATATATTTT; CDR3: CASSLILGNTIYF
D: -; J: TRBJ1-2; V: TRBV5-1; size: -; DNA: TGCGCCAGCAGCCCCCGGCCGGGGACTAACTATGGCTACACCTTC; CDR3: CASSPRPGTNYGYTF
D: TRBD1; J: TRBJ2-1; V: TRBV7-7; size: -; DNA: TGTGCTAGCAGCCCCGGGACAGGGAAAGATGAGCAGTTCTTC; CDR3: CASSPGTGKDEQFF
D: TRBD2; J: TRBJ2-5; V: TRBV5-1; size: -; DNA: TGCGCCAGCAGCTTGACTAGCGGAGGGCAAGAGACCCAGTACTTC; CDR3: CASSLTSGGQETQYF
D: -; J: TRBJ1-5; V: TRBV7-9; size: few; DNA: TGTGCCAGCAGCTTAGGAAGCCAGCCCCAGCATTTT; CDR3: CASSLGSQPQHF
D: -; J: TRBJ2-3; V: TRBV7-2; size: -; DNA: TGTGCCAGCAGCTCCATTCTAGGAAGAAGAGATACGCAGTATTTT; CDR3: CASSSILGRRDTQYF
D: -; J: TRBJ1-2; V: TRBV18; size: -; DNA: TGTGCCAGCTCACCATCCGAAGGGGACTATGGCTACACCTTC; CDR3: CASSPSEGDYGYTF
D: TRBD1; J: TRBJ1-5; V: TRBV19; size: -; DNA: TGTGCCAGTATGTTCCGGGGGCAGGGGGAGCCCCAGCATTTT; CDR3: CASMFRGQGEPQHF
D: -; J: TRBJ1-1; V: TRBV5-1; size: -; DNA: TGCGCCAGCAGCTTGACAGGGTCGAACACTGAAGCTTTCTTT; CDR3: CASSLTGSNTEAFF
D: TRBD1; J: TRBJ2-7; V: TRBV5-1; size: once; DNA: TGCGCCAGCAGCCCTATGCCAACCACCGGGACAGGGTCCTACGAGCAGTACTTC; CDR3: CASSPMPTTGTGSYEQYF
D: -; J: TRBJ1-2; V: TRBV7-2; size: -; DNA: TGTGCCAGCAGCTTAGGCAGGGAGGATGGCTACACCTTC; CDR3: CASSLGREDGYTF
D: TRBD1; J: TRBJ1-5; V: TRBV5-5; size: -; DNA: TGTGCCAGCAGCTTGACAGGGGGCAGCAATCAGCCCCAGCATTTT; CDR3: CASSLTGGSNQPQHF
D: -; J: TRBJ1-6; V: TRBV18; size: -; DNA: TGTGCCAGCTCACGGACGACCCTAGGTAATTCACCCCTCCACTTT; CDR3: CASSRTTLGNSPLHF
D: -; J: TRBJ1-1; V: TRBV19; size: -; DNA: TGTGCCAGTAGTCTACGGCTAGGATTGAACACTGAAGCTTTCTTT; CDR3: CASSLRLGLNTEAFF
D: -; J: TRBJ1-6; V: TRBV4-1; size: -; DNA: TGCGCCAGCAGCCAGCGGGACCTCGGACACCTCCACTTT; CDR3: CASSQRDLGHLHF
D: -; J: TRBJ1-5; V: TRBV10-3; size: -; DNA: TGTGCCATCAGTGATTTTCATCAGCCCCAGCATTTT; CDR3: CAISDFHQPQHF
D: -; J: TRBJ1-3; V: TRBV5-1; size: -; DNA: TGCGCCAGCAGCTTGGATGGTCTAGGCCTGGGAGCTGGAAACACCATATATTTT; CDR3: CASSLDGLGLGAGNTIYF